This T cell receptor (beta chain) was profiled in a study of CD8 T cells in Susac syndrome. Turning to the study itself: Patients with Susac syndrome were therapy-naive, taking corticosteroids, with some also receiving intravenous immunoglobulin, or taking intravenous immunoglobulin alone at the time their blood was drawn.

Germline V gives CDR1 SGHNT, CDR2 YYREEE (reference sequence). This CDR3 contains 16 residues. V shed 3 bases, J shed 2 bases, and the junction held 8 bases outside the gene matches. Patients having Susac syndrome satisfied recently defined diagnostic criteria for definite or probable disease. It was with random hexamers that about 0.45 to 1 ug RNA was reverse transcribed. MiXCR, run by TCRdb on the immunoSEQ multiplex PCR reads, gives a single entry per CDR3 protein. The table records over 150,000 distinct CDR3 sequences, roughly 94% of them present only once. The clonotype originates from a human donor with Susac syndrome. The specimen sequenced was CD4+ T cells from PBMCs. The chain joins TRBV5-4 to TRBJ2-1; 7 bases align to TRBD1. The CDR3 DNA reads TGTGCCAGCAGCTCCCAGACAGGGATCGCCTACAATGAGCAGTTCTTC. This sequence encodes CASSSQTGIAYNEQFF. The complete variable domain, with remaining parts taken from reference TRBV5-4 and TRBJ2-1, reads ETGVTQSPTHLIKTRGQQVTLRCSSQSGHNTVSWYQQALGQGPQFIFQYYREEENGRGNFPPRFSGLQFPNYSSELNVNALELDDSALYLCASSSQTGIAYNEQFFGPGTRLTVL.